This T cell receptor beta chain was obtained from a study of blood T cell repertoires in COVID-19. Study-level information: The United States, Italy and Spain supplied acute and convalescent COVID-19 samples.

Losses at the gene ends were 2 bases for V and 0 bases for J; bases not matched to a gene: 8. This CDR3 has 18 residues. Germline V gives CDR1 WSHSY, CDR2 SAAADI. The authors' processing: Reference gene primers were amplified, and this amplification served to estimate nucleated cell counts. Generated by immunoSEQ multiplex PCR, the TCRdb table keeps only in-frame clones and is missing some. Clonal size and the V and J genes are those of that table, whereas D and trimming came from the DNA. The data contain 150,000 to 200,000 clones, 75% to 85% of them singletons. This sequence originates from a human donor in a cohort sampled during active COVID-19. This chain uses TRBV10-2 with TRBJ2-1; 9 bases map to TRBD1. Sequenced sample: peripheral blood. CDR3 DNA sequence: TGCGCCAGCAGTGAGCCTAGGACAGGGGCGGGCTCCTACAATGAGCAGTTCTTC. It is translated as CASSEPRTGAGSYNEQFF.